The 9 T cell receptor beta chains in this list originate from one sample, sequenced in a study of Tregs in tolerant kidney transplant recipients. Repertoires were generated with immunoSEQ multiplex PCR, while TCRdb's copy carries only in-frame clones and drops some. The data hold 200,000 to 300,000 clones, with roughly 84% observed a single time. The sequencing input was CD4+ T cells from blood. Receptors originate from a human donor in good health.

The chain employs TRBV5-6 and TRBJ2-5, with TRBD2 as a possible D gene (5 bases). The DNA matches TRBJ2-7 better at its end, which makes the J call doubtful. The CDR3 is made up of 14 amino acids. The V gene's germline CDR1 is SGHDT and CDR2 YYEEEE. In nucleotides, the CDR3 is TGTGCCAACACCACATCCGGGGAACCCTACGAGCAGTACTTC. This sequence encodes CANTTSGEPYEQYF.

V and J are TRBV9 and TRBJ2-7; 7 nucleotides line up with TRBD1. Germline CDR1 and CDR2: SGDLS and YYNGEE. With 4 bases clipped from V and 3 bases from J, the junction kept 7 bases outside the gene matches. This CDR3 has 14 amino acids. This CDR3 reads CASSPLGTDYEQYF. As DNA, the CDR3 is TGTGCCAGCAGCCCGCTCGGGACAGACTACGAGCAGTACTTC. Looking up the rest from reference TRBV9 and TRBJ2-7 gives the full variable domain: DSGVTQTPKHLITATGQRVTLRCSPRSGDLSVYWYQQSLDQGLQFLIQYYNGEERAKGNILERFSAQQFPDLHSELNLSSLELGDSALYFCASSPLGTDYEQYFGPGTRLTVT.

This clone showed up just once. The chain uses TRBV5-1 and TRBJ2-7; D not resolved. Germline CDR1 reads SGHRS; CDR2 reads YFSETQ. CDR3 length: 13 amino acids. V dropped 0 bases and J dropped 6 bases, with 10 bases sitting between them. The CDR3 spells CASSLGGSLEQYF. In DNA, the CDR3 is TGCGCCAGCAGCTTGGGGGGTTCTCTCGAGCAGTACTTC. Using reference TRBV5-1 and TRBJ2-7 for the parts outside the CDR3, the full variable domain is KAGVTQTPRYLIKTRGQQVTLSCSPISGHRSVSWYQQTPGQGLQFLFEYFSETQRNKGNFPGRFSGRQFSNSRSEMNVSTLELGDSALYLCASSLGGSLEQYFGPGTRLTVT.

The rearrangement links TRBV5-1 to TRBJ1-6; tentatively, D is TRBD1 (5 bases). The CDR3 runs 15 residues. Trimming took 4 bases from V and 7 from J, leaving 15 bases between them. Per the germline V gene, CDR1 is SGHRS and CDR2 is YFSETQ. This CDR3 is CASSGGVSENSPLHF. The CDR3 region has the DNA TGCGCCAGCAGCGGGGGAGTTTCGGAGAATTCACCCCTCCACTTT.

The chain joins TRBV12-2 to TRBJ1-6. TRBV12-2 is given as a pseudogene. This CDR3 has 16 amino acids. The CDR3 loop is CASRFGFNSYNSPLHF. CDR3 in DNA: TGTGCAAGTCGCTTTGGGTTTAACTCCTATAATTCACCCCTCCACTTT.

The chain carries TRBV2 and TRBJ1-2; 7 bases match TRBD1. This CDR3 spans 12 amino acids. Trimming at V came to 7 bases and at J to 7 bases, leaving 6 bases not matched to a gene. The germline gives CDR1 SNHLY, CDR2 FYNNEI. CDR3 sequence: CASKEGARGYTF. The CDR3 coding sequence is TGTGCCAGCAAGGAGGGGGCGCGTGGCTACACCTTC.

CDR3: CASSPQGLAGTDTQYF. The CDR3 DNA reads TGCGCCAGCAGCCCTCAAGGACTAGCGGGGACAGATACGCAGTATTTT. The chain has TRBV5-1 and TRBJ2-3; 12 nucleotides line up with TRBD2. The length of the CDR3 is 16 residues. Germline CDR1 SGHRS, CDR2 YFSETQ. Trimming removed 4 bases from V and 3 bases from J; junction bases left unmatched: 6. Drawing the rest from reference TRBV5-1 and TRBJ2-3, the complete variable domain is KAGVTQTPRYLIKTRGQQVTLSCSPISGHRSVSWYQQTPGQGLQFLFEYFSETQRNKGNFPGRFSGRQFSNSRSEMNVSTLELGDSALYLCASSPQGLAGTDTQYFGPGTRLTVL.

This sequence joins TRBV5-1 and TRBJ2-6, with 10 bases that match TRBD1. With 4 bases clipped from V and 1 base from J, the junction kept 5 bases outside the gene matches. The CDR3 spans 17 residues. Per germline, CDR1 SGHRS and CDR2 YFSETQ. The CDR3 region has the DNA TGCGCCAGCAGCAGGAGACAGGGGGCATCTGGGGCCAACGTCCTGACTTTC. It translates to CASSRRQGASGANVLTF.

The chain has TRBV29-1 and TRBJ1-5; no definite D call. Trimming left V 7 bases short and J 6 bases short, with 13 bases between. The germline V gene encodes CDR1 SQVTM and CDR2 ANQGSEA. The CDR3 is 12 amino acids. The CDR3 sequence is CSASREGQPQHF. CDR3 sequence (DNA): TGCAGCGCGTCCCGGGAAGGTCAGCCCCAGCATTTT.